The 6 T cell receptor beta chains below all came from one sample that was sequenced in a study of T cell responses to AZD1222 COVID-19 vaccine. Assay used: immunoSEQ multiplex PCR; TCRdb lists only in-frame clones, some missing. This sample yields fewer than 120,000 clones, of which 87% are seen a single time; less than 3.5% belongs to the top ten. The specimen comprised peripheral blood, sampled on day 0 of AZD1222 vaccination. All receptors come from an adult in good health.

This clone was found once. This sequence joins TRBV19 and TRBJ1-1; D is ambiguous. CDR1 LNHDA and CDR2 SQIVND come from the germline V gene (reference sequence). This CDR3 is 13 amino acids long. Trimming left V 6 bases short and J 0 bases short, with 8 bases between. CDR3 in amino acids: CASRTDLNTEAFF. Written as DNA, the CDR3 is TGTGCCAGTAGAACCGACTTGAACACTGAAGCTTTCTTT.

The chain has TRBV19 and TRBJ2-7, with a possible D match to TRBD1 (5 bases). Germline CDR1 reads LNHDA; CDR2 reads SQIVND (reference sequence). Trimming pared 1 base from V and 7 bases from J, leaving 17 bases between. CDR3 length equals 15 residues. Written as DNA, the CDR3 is TGTGCCAGTAGTATAGGCGGCGCAGGGTCTTTGGAGCAGTACTTC. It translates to CASSIGGAGSLEQYF.

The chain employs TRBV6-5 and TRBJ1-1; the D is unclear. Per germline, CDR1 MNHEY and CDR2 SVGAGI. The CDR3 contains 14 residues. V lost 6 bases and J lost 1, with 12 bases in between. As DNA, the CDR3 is TGTGCCAGCAGGAAGGACGGTCCGAACACTGAAGCTTTCTTT. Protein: CASRKDGPNTEAFF.

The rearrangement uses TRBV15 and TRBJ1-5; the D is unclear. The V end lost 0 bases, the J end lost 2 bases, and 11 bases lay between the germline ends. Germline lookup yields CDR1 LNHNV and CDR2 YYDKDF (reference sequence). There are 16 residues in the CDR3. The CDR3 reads CATSRDPQRGNQPQHF. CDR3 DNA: TGTGCCACCAGCAGAGATCCCCAGAGGGGCAATCAGCCCCAGCATTTT. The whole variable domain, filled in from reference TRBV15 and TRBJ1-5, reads DAMVIQNPRYQVTQFGKPVTLSCSQTLNHNVMYWYQQKSSQAPKLLFHYYDKDFNNEADTPDNFQSRRPNTSFCFLDIRSPGLGDTAMYLCATSRDPQRGNQPQHFGDGTRLSIL.

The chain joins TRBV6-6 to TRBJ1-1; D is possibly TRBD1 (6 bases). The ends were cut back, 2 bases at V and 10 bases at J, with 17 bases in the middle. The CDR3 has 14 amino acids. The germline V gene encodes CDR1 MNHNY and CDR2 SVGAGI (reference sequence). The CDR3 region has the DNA TGTGCCAGCAGTTACCTAGGGGTGGGGGCTGGAGCTTTCTTT. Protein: CASSYLGVGAGAFF.

The CDR3 reads CASSPPGADTEAFF. Written as DNA, the CDR3 is TGTGCCAGCAGTCCCCCGGGGGCCGACACTGAAGCTTTCTTT. The chain carries TRBV6-5 and TRBJ1-1, with D possibly being TRBD1 (6 bases). This CDR3 has 14 residues. CDR1 and CDR2 from the germline V gene are MNHEY and SVGAGI. V shed 5 bases and J shed 3 bases, with 13 bases lying between them.